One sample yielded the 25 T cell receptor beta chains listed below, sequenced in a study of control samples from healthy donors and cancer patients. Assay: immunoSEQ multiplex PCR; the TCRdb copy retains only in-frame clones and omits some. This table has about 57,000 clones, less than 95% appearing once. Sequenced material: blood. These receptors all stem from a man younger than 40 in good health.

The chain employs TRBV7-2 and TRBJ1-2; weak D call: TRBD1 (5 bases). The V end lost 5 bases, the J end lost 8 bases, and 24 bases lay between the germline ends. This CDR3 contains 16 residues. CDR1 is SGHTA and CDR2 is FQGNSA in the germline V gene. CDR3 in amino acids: CASSDGGSGSGVGYTF. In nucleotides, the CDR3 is TGTGCCAGCAGCGACGGGGGTTCCGGGTCGGGAGTAGGCTACACCTTC.

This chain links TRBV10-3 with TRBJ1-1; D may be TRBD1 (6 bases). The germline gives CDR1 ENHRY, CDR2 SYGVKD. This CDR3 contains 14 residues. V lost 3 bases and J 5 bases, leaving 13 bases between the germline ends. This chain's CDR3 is CAISDLGARTEAFF. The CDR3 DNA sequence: TGTGCCATCAGTGATTTGGGGGCACGGACTGAAGCTTTCTTT.

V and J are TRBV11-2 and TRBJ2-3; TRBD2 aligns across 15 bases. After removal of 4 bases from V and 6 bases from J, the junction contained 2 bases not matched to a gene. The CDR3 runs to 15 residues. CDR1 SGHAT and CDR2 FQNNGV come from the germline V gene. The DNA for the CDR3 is TGTGCCAGCAGCTCCGGGACTAGCGGGGGGGATACGCAGTATTTT. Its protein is CASSSGTSGGDTQYF.

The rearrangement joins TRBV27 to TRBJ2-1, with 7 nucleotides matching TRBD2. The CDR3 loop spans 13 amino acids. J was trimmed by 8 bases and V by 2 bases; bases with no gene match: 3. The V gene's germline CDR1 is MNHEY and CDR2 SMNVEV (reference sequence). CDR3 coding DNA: TGTGCCAGCAGTTTAAGGGAGGGCGATGAGCAGTTCTTC. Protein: CASSLREGDEQFF.

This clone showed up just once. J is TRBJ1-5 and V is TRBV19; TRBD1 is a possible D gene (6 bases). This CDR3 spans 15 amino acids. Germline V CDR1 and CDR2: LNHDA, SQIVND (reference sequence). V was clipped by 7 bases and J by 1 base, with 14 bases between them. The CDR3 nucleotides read TGTGCCAGTACTCCACAGGGACTAAGCAATCAGCCCCAGCATTTT. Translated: CASTPQGLSNQPQHF.

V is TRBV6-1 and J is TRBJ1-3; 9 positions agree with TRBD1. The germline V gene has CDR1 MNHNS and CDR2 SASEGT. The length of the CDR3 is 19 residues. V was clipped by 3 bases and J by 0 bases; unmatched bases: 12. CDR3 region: CASSEFGTGTLGSGNTIYF. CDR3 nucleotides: TGTGCCAGCAGTGAGTTTGGGACAGGGACTTTGGGCTCTGGAAACACCATATATTTT.

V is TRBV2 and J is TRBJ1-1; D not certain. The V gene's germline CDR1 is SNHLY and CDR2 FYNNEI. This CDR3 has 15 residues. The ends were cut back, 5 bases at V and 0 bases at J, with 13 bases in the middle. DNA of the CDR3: TGTGCCAGCAGTACCTATTCGCGGATGAACACTGAAGCTTTCTTT. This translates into CASSTYSRMNTEAFF.

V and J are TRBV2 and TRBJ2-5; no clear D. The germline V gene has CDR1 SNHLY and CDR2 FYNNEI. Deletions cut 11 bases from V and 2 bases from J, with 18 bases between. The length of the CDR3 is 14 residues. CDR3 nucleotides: TGTGCCGGAAGTTCGGAAGGTCAGCAAGAGACCCAGTACTTC. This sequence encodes CAGSSEGQQETQYF.

The CDR3 spells CASSSRVRTEAFF. The CDR3 bases are TGTGCCAGCAGCTCCAGGGTCCGGACTGAAGCTTTCTTT. The chain recombines TRBV7-2 with TRBJ1-1, with D possibly matching TRBD1 (5 bases). The CDR3 is made up of 13 amino acids. V lost 4 bases and J 5 bases, leaving 11 bases between the germline ends. Germline CDR1 SGHTA, CDR2 FQGNSA.

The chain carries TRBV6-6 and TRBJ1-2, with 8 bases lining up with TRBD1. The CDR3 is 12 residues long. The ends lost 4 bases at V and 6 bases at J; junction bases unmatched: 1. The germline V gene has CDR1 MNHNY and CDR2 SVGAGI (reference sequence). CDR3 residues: CASSSTGDGYTF. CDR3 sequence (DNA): TGTGCCAGCAGTTCGACAGGGGATGGCTACACCTTC.

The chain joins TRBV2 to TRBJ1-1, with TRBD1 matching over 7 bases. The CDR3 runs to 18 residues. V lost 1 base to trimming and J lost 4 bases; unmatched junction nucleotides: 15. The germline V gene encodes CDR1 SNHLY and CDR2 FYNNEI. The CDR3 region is CASSEGHGVDRESTEAFF. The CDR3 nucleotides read TGTGCCAGCAGTGAAGGTCATGGGGTAGACAGGGAATCCACTGAAGCTTTCTTT.

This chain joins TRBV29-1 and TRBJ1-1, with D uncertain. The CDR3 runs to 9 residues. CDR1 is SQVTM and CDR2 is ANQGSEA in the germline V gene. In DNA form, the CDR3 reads TGCAGAGAGCAGAGTGAAGCTTTCTTT. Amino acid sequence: CREQSEAFF.

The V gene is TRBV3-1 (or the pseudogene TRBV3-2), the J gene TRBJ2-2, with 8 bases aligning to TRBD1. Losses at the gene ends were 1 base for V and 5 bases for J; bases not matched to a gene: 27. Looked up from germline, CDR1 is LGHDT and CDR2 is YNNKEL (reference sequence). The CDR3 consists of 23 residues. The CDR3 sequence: CASSQAPSTPPSNWTGRTGELFF. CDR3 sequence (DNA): TGTGCCAGCAGCCAAGCCCCTTCAACGCCCCCGAGTAATTGGACAGGGAGAACCGGGGAGCTGTTTTTT.

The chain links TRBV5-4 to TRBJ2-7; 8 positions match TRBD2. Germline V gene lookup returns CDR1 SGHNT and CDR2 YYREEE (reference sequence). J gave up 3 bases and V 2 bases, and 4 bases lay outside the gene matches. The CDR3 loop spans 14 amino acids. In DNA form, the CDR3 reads TGTGCCAGCAGCTTTCGGGGGGGCCGCTACGAGCAGTACTTC. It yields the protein CASSFRGGRYEQYF.

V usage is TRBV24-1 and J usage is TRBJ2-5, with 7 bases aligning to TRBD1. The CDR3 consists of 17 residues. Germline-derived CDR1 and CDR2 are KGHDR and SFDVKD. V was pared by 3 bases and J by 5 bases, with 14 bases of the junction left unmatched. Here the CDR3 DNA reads TGTGCCACCAGTGATAGCCGTTCGAGAGGGGGCATCGAGACCCAGTACTTC. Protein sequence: CATSDSRSRGGIETQYF.

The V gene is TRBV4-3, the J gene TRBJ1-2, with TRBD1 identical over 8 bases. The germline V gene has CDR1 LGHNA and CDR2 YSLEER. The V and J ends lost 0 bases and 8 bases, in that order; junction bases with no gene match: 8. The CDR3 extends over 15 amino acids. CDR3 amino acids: CASSQDPGGWEGYTF. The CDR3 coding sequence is TGCGCCAGCAGCCAAGATCCAGGGGGCTGGGAAGGCTACACCTTC.

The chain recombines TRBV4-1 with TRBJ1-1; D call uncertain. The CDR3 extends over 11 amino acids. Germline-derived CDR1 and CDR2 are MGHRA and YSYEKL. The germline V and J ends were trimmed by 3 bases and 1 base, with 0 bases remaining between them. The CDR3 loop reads CASSQNTEAFF. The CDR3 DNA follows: TGCGCCAGCAGCCAGAACACTGAAGCTTTCTTT.

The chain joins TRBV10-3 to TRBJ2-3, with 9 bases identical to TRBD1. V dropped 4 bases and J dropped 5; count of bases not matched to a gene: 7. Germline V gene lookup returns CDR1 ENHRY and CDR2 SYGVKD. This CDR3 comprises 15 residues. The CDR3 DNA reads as TGTGCCATCAGTGCGGGGACAGGGAGGCGAGATACGCAGTATTTT. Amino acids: CAISAGTGRRDTQYF.

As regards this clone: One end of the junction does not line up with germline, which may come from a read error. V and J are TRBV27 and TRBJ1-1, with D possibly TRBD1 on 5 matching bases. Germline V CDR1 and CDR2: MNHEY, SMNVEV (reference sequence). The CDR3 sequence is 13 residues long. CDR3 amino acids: CVSSSGGSRKAFF. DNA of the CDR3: TGTGTCAGCAGTTCCGGGGGTAGCCGGAAAGCTTTCTTT.

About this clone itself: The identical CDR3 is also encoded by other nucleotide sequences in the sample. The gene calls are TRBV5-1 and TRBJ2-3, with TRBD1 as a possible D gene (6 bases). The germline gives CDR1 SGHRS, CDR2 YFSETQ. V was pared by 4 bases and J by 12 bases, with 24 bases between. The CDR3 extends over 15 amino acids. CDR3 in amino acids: CASSPGHPTDTTQYF. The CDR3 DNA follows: TGCGCCAGCAGCCCGGGACACCCGACAGATACTACACAGTATTTT.

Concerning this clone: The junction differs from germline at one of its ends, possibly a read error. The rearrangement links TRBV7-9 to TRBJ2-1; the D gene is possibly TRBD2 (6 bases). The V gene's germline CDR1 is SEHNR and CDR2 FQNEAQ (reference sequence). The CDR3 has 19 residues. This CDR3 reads CTSSLMGDPGGSSYNEQFF. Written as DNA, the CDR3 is TGTACCAGCAGCTTAATGGGCGACCCTGGGGGGAGCTCCTACAATGAGCAGTTCTTC.

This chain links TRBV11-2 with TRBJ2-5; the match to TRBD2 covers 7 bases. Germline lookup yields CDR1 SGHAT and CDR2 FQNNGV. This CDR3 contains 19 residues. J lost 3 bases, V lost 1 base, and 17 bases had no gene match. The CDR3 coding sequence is TGTGCCAGCAGCTTAGGCGTGAGGACGGGGGGATGGGCTGAAGAGACCCAGTACTTC. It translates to CASSLGVRTGGWAEETQYF. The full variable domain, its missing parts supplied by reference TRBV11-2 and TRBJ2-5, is EAGVAQSPRYKIIEKRQSVAFWCNPISGHATLYWYQQILGQGPKLLIQFQNNGVVDDSQLPKDRFSAERLKGVDSTLKIQPAKLEDSAVYLCASSLGVRTGGWAEETQYFGPGTRLLVL.

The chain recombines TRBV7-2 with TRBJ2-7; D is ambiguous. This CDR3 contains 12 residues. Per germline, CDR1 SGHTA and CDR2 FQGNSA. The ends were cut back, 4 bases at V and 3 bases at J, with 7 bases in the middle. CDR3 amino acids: CASSSPFYEQYF. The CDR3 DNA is TGTGCCAGCAGCTCGCCATTCTACGAGCAGTACTTC.

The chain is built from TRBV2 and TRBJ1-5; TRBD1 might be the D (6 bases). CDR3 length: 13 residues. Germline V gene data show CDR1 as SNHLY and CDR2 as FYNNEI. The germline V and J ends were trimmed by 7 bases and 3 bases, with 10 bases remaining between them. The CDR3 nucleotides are TGTGCCAGCAAGGGGGGTACCAATCAGCCCCAGCATTTT. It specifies CASKGGTNQPQHF.

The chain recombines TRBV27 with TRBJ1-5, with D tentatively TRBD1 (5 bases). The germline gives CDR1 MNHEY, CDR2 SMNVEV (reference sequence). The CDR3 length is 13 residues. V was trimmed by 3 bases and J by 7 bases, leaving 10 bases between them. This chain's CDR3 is CASSLGVTQPQHF. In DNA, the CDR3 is TGTGCCAGCAGTTTGGGGGTAACGCAGCCCCAGCATTTT.